This passage covers 30 T cell receptor beta chains from one sample sequenced in a study of OX40 agonist ivuxolimab in advanced cancers. Only in-frame clones appear in the TCRdb table, and some are missing; sequencing was by immunoSEQ multiplex PCR. This table has approximately 87,000 clones, approximately 85% appearing once. Sequenced material: CD4+ or CD8+ T cells sorted from blood, taken in a trial of the OX40 agonist ivuxolimab. These receptors all come from an adult with an advanced solid tumor such as melanoma, head and neck, liver or kidney cancer.

The chain links TRBV5-4 to TRBJ1-2; a weak D match, TRBD1 (6 bases). CDR3 length: 15 residues. Germline CDR1 and CDR2: SGHNT and YYREEE (reference sequence). Trimming removed 0 bases at V and 6 bases at J, with 15 bases between. CDR3 sequence reads: CASSLVGGAGDGYTF. CDR3 nucleotides: TGTGCCAGCAGCTTGGTTGGGGGGGCAGGGGATGGCTACACCTTC.

The chain joins TRBV7-2 to TRBJ2-7; the D gene could be TRBD1 or TRBD2 (5 bases each). The V end was cut by 1 base, the J end by 3 bases, with 13 bases between. CDR1 is SGHTA, CDR2 FQGNSA, per germline. The CDR3 covers 15 residues. The DNA of the CDR3 is TGTGCCAGCAGCTTAGACGGGGCTGGGCTCTACGAGCAGTACTTC. As protein: CASSLDGAGLYEQYF.

The J gene is TRBJ1-4, the V gene TRBV6-1; no clear D. CDR3 length: 13 residues. Germline CDR1 is MNHNS and CDR2 is SASEGT. The ends were cut back, 3 bases at V and 3 bases at J, with 5 bases in the middle. This CDR3 is CASSEWANEKLFF. CDR3 nucleotides: TGTGCCAGCAGTGAGTGGGCTAATGAAAAACTGTTTTTT.

V and J are TRBV6-1 and TRBJ2-4, with 13 nucleotides matching TRBD2. The CDR3 has 18 residues. CDR1 is MNHNS and CDR2 is SASEGT in the germline V gene. With 1 base clipped from V and 7 bases from J, the junction kept 10 bases outside the gene matches. The CDR3 coding sequence is TGTGCCAGCAGTGAAGTCAGGGGGACTAGCGGGATGGTCAACATTCAGTACTTC. It codes for CASSEVRGTSGMVNIQYF.

V usage is TRBV7-8 and J usage is TRBJ1-1; D gene uncertain. V lost 3 bases and J 1 base, leaving 9 bases between the germline ends. CDR3 length: 14 residues. CDR1 SGHVS and CDR2 FQNEAQ come from the germline V gene. The CDR3, as DNA: TGTGCCAGCAGCTTCCTCCTGGGGAACACTGAAGCTTTCTTT. Translated, it gives CASSFLLGNTEAFF.

The CDR3 protein is CAWSPSVNTQYF. The DNA of the CDR3 is TGTGCCTGGAGTCCCTCGGTTAATACGCAGTATTTT. V is TRBV30 and J is TRBJ2-3; D unresolved. CDR1 and CDR2 from the germline V gene are GTSNPN and SVGIG (reference sequence). Trimming removed 2 bases at V and 7 bases at J, with 10 bases between. This CDR3 spans 12 amino acids.

The gene calls are TRBV2 and TRBJ2-7, with unresolved D. Germline lookup yields CDR1 SNHLY and CDR2 FYNNEI. V was cut by 2 bases and J by 3 bases, with 5 bases left in between. CDR3 length equals 12 residues. CDR3 sequence (DNA): TGTGCCAGCAGTGAACCCTTCTACGAGCAGTACTTC. It yields the protein CASSEPFYEQYF.

The chain carries TRBV5-1 and TRBJ2-1; 11 nucleotides align to TRBD2. The CDR3 totals 16 residues. Germline V CDR1 and CDR2: SGHRS, YFSETQ. Trimming removed 0 bases from V and 5 bases from J; junction bases left unmatched: 4. In DNA, the CDR3 is TGCGCCAGCAGCTTGGGCCTAGCGGGAGGCCACAATGAGCAGTTCTTC. It is translated as CASSLGLAGGHNEQFF.

The chain carries TRBV7-9 and TRBJ2-7; 14 nucleotides agree with TRBD2. The J segment lost 1 base and the V segment lost 4 bases, leaving 12 bases of the junction unmatched. This CDR3 region has 19 residues. CDR1 and CDR2 from the germline V gene are SEHNR and FQNEAQ (reference sequence). In nucleotides, the CDR3 is TGTGCCAGCAGCTCCCCGGGACTAGCGGGAGTTTTTGGGTCCTACGAGCAGTACTTC. Translation: CASSSPGLAGVFGSYEQYF. Based on the CDR3 plus reference TRBV7-9 and TRBJ2-7, the full variable domain is DTGVSQNPRHKITKRGQNVTFRCDPISEHNRLYWYRQTLGQGPEFLTYFQNEAQLEKSRLLSDRFSAERPKGSFSTLEIQRTEQGDSAMYLCASSSPGLAGVFGSYEQYFGPGTRLTVT.

This chain links TRBV7-9 with TRBJ1-1, with a possible D match to TRBD1 (6 bases). The germline V and J ends were trimmed by 5 bases and 0 bases, with 13 bases remaining between them. Germline V gene data show CDR1 as SEHNR and CDR2 as FQNEAQ (reference sequence). CDR3 length equals 15 residues. Written as DNA, the CDR3 is TGTGCCAGCAGCCCGACGGGGGCCATGAACACTGAAGCTTTCTTT. It is translated as CASSPTGAMNTEAFF.

The chain couples TRBV6-1 to TRBJ1-5; TRBD1 matches at 11 bases. The V segment lost 1 base and the J segment 6 bases; nucleotides outside the gene matches: 8. Germline V gene lookup returns CDR1 MNHNS and CDR2 SASEGT. This CDR3 has 17 residues. CDR3 nucleotide sequence: TGTGCCAGCAGTGAAGGGACAGGGGGCTCCCCAAGTCAGCCCCAGCATTTT. It is translated as CASSEGTGGSPSQPQHF.

The chain combines TRBV10-1 with TRBJ2-5; 10 positions match TRBD2. Germline-derived CDR1 and CDR2 are WNHNN and SYGVQD (reference sequence). J was trimmed by 2 bases and V by 5 bases; bases with no gene match: 2. The CDR3 runs to 14 residues. The CDR3 here is CASSRTSGQETQYF. DNA of the CDR3: TGCGCCAGCAGTCGGACTAGCGGACAAGAGACCCAGTACTTC.

The rearrangement uses TRBV11-3 and TRBJ2-1, with 9 nucleotides matching TRBD2. Germline trimming cut 1 base from V and 2 bases from J; bases unmatched to any gene: 3. The CDR3 consists of 16 residues. Germline CDR1 reads SGHNT; CDR2 reads YENEEA. The CDR3, as DNA: TGTGCCAGCAGCTTAGGGGTAGCGGGAGCCTACAATGAGCAGTTCTTC. Its translation is CASSLGVAGAYNEQFF. Combining the CDR3 with reference TRBV11-3 and TRBJ2-1 gives the whole variable domain EAGVVQSPRYKIIEKKQPVAFWCNPISGHNTLYWYLQNLGQGPELLIRYENEEAVDDSQLPKDRFSAERLKGVDSTLKIQPAELGDSAVYLCASSLGVAGAYNEQFFGPGTRLTVL.

J is TRBJ2-3 and V is TRBV21-1; the listed D gene, TRBD2, was not tested against the DNA. TRBV21-1 is flagged as a pseudogene. The CDR3 totals 17 residues. CDR3 sequence: CASSKPPRREGTDTQYF. CDR3 bases: TGTGCCAGCAGCAAGCCTCCCAGGCGGGAGGGCACAGATACGCAGTATTTT.

This clone was observed a few times. The J gene is TRBJ2-2, the V gene TRBV5-1, with TRBD1 matching over 9 bases. CDR3 size: 15 residues. Germline loops: CDR1 SGHRS, CDR2 YFSETQ. The V segment lost 5 bases and the J segment 1 base; nucleotides outside the gene matches: 3. CDR3 sequence (DNA): TGCGCCAGCAGAGGGGGACAGGGGAACACCGGGGAGCTGTTTTTT. Residues: CASRGGQGNTGELFF.

This clone appeared a single time. The chain carries TRBV5-1 and TRBJ2-1; 10 nucleotides agree with TRBD2. Trimming cost V 5 bases and J 9 bases; bases outside gene matches: 5. The CDR3 has 13 residues. Germline CDR1 is SGHRS and CDR2 is YFSETQ. This CDR3 reads CASRRAGGSEQFF. In DNA, the CDR3 is TGCGCCAGCAGACGAGCGGGAGGGTCTGAGCAGTTCTTC.

Of note for this clone: This sample includes further DNA sequences coding for the same CDR3. The V call is TRBV25-1, the J call TRBJ2-1; 7 nucleotides match TRBD2. The CDR3 covers 14 residues. The trim removed 7 bases at V and 7 bases at J, leaving 10 bases unmatched. CDR1 and CDR2 (germline): MGHDK, SYGVNS. CDR3 sequence: CASIKSGGNNEQFF. The CDR3 DNA sequence: TGTGCCAGCATCAAATCGGGAGGCAATAATGAGCAGTTCTTC.

The V gene is TRBV10-1, the J gene TRBJ2-2; D may be TRBD1 (6 bases). The ends were cut back, 6 bases at V and 0 bases at J, with 8 bases in the middle. The CDR3 runs to 14 residues. Looked up from germline, CDR1 is WNHNN and CDR2 is SYGVQD (reference sequence). The DNA for the CDR3 is TGCGCCAGCAGACAGGGAGCGAACACCGGGGAGCTGTTTTTT. Amino acids: CASRQGANTGELFF.

The V call is TRBV20-1, the J call TRBJ1-2, with 8 bases fitting TRBD1. The CDR3 has 11 residues. J was trimmed by 8 bases and V by 6 bases; bases with no gene match: 5. Germline V gene lookup returns CDR1 DFQATT and CDR2 SNEGSKA (reference sequence). The CDR3 region has the DNA TGCAGTGCGTACAGGGGGACAGGCTACACCTTC. It is translated as CSAYRGTGYTF.

V gene TRBV29-1 combines with J gene TRBJ2-2; D is perhaps TRBD1 (5 bases). Germline V gene data show CDR1 as SQVTM and CDR2 as ANQGSEA. CDR3 length: 13 amino acids. V was clipped by 4 bases and J by 1 base, with 7 bases between them. The CDR3 protein is CSVGQGNTGELFF. The CDR3 nucleotides are TGCAGCGTTGGCCAGGGGAACACCGGGGAGCTGTTTTTT.

The chain recombines TRBV5-1 with TRBJ2-5; 11 bases agree with TRBD2. J gave up 3 bases and V 2 bases, and 3 bases lay outside the gene matches. The CDR3 is 15 amino acids. Germline assignment: CDR1 SGHRS and CDR2 YFSETQ. The CDR3 loop is CASSLTSGSEETQYF. The CDR3 DNA sequence: TGCGCCAGCAGCTTAACTAGCGGGAGCGAAGAGACCCAGTACTTC.

The J gene is TRBJ2-7, the V gene TRBV4-1, with a possible D match to TRBD2 (6 bases). CDR3 length: 17 amino acids. Germline V gene data show CDR1 as MGHRA and CDR2 as YSYEKL. Between the trimmed V and J ends, which lost 0 bases and 0 bases, there was a span of 15 bases. CDR3 amino acids: CASSQDILGGSSYEQYF. In DNA form, the CDR3 reads TGCGCCAGCAGCCAAGATATACTAGGAGGGAGCTCCTACGAGCAGTACTTC.

V usage is TRBV2 and J usage is TRBJ1-6; D unresolved. Trimming cost V 1 base and J 1 base, with 5 bases left between them. CDR1 and CDR2 from the germline V gene are SNHLY and FYNNEI. The CDR3 runs to 15 residues. CDR3 DNA sequence: TGTGCCAGCAGTGAAGAAAGTTCCTATAATTCACCCCTCCACTTT. Its protein product is CASSEESSYNSPLHF.

This chain links TRBV9 with TRBJ1-4, with TRBD1 matching over 10 bases. The CDR3 has 14 amino acids. With 3 bases clipped from V and 8 bases from J, the junction kept 4 bases outside the gene matches. Germline V lookup: CDR1 SGDLS, CDR2 YYNGEE. The CDR3 reads CASSAGTGDEKLFF. The CDR3 DNA follows: TGTGCCAGCAGCGCCGGGACAGGGGACGAAAAACTGTTTTTT.

This clone was counted a single time. The chain carries TRBV7-8 and TRBJ2-7; D remains unclear. Between the trimmed V and J ends, which lost 4 bases and 3 bases, there was a span of 10 bases. The CDR3 loop spans 13 amino acids. Per the germline V gene, CDR1 is SGHVS and CDR2 is FQNEAQ. Written as DNA, the CDR3 is TGTGCCAGCAGCTCATCACCGGGCTACGAGCAGTACTTC. It translates to CASSSSPGYEQYF.

This clone occurred a few times. The chain links TRBV5-1 to TRBJ2-2; D uncertain. The V gene lost 7 bases and the J gene lost 0 bases, with 10 bases spanning the gap. This CDR3 is 14 amino acids long. The germline gives CDR1 SGHRS, CDR2 YFSETQ. The CDR3 sequence: CASSPQANTGELFF. CDR3 bases: TGCGCCAGCTCCCCCCAGGCGAACACCGGGGAGCTGTTTTTT.

J is TRBJ2-2 and V is TRBV7-9, with D unclear. The CDR3 has 14 residues. Germline V gene lookup returns CDR1 SEHNR and CDR2 FQNEAQ (reference sequence). V was cut by 1 base and J by 0 bases, with 3 bases left in between. The CDR3 DNA sequence: TGTGCCAGCAGCTTAGTTCCGAACACCGGGGAGCTGTTTTTT. It yields the protein CASSLVPNTGELFF.

The chain employs TRBV7-3 and TRBJ2-5; either TRBD1 or TRBD2 may supply D (5 bases each). The V gene lost 5 bases and the J gene lost 4 bases, with 17 bases spanning the gap. The CDR3 contains 15 residues. The germline V gene encodes CDR1 SGHTA and CDR2 FQGTGA. The chain's CDR3 is CASSRTGTPGETQYF. The DNA for the CDR3 is TGTGCCAGCAGCCGAACCGGGACCCCCGGAGAGACCCAGTACTTC.

This chain joins TRBV2 and TRBJ2-5, with D possibly TRBD1 on 5 matching bases. The germline CDR1 and CDR2 sequences are SNHLY and FYNNEI. The CDR3 sequence is 14 residues long. V was shortened by 5 bases and J by 2 bases, with 12 bases between the two germline ends. The CDR3 region has the DNA TGTGCCAGCAGTTACTCTGGGGCACAAGAGACCCAGTACTTC. It yields the protein CASSYSGAQETQYF.

The genes are TRBV5-4 and TRBJ2-5, with TRBD2 matching 11 bases. The V and J ends lost 5 bases and 4 bases, in that order; junction bases with no gene match: 10. From germline, CDR1 is SGHNT and CDR2 YYREEE (reference sequence). The CDR3 loop spans 16 amino acids. The CDR3 DNA reads TGTGCCAGCAGACCTACTAGCGGGAGTAAAGGAGAGACCCAGTACTTC. Its translation: CASRPTSGSKGETQYF.